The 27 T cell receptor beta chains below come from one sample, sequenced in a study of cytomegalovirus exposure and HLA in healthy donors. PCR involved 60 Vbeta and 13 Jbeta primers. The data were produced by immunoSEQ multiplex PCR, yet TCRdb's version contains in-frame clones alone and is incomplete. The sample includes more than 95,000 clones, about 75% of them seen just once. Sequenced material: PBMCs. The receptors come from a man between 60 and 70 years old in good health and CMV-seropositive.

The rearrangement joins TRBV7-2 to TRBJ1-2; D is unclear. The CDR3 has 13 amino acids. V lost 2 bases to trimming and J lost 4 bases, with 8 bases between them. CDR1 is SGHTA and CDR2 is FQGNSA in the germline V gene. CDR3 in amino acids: CASSLNRIYGYTF. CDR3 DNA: TGTGCCAGCAGCTTAAACAGAATCTATGGCTACACCTTC.

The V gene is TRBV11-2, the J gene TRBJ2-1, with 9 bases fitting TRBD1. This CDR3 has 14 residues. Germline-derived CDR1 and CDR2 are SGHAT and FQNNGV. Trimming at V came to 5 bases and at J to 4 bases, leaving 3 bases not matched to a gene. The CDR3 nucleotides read TGTGCCAGCAGCCAGACAGGGGGATACAATGAGCAGTTCTTC. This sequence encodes CASSQTGGYNEQFF.

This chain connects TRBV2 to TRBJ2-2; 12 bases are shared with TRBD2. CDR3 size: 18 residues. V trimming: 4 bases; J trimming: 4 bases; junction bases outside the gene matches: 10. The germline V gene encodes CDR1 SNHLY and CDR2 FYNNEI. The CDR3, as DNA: TGTGCCAGCAGTGTAGGCCTAGCGGGGGGGCCGGGCACCGGGGAGCTGTTTTTT. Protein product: CASSVGLAGGPGTGELFF.

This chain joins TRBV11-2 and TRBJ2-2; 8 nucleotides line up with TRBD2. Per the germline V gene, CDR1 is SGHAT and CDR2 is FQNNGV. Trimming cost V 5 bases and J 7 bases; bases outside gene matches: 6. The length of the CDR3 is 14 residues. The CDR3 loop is CASSPGGAVGELFF. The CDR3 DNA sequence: TGTGCCAGCAGCCCGGGGGGGGCTGTCGGGGAGCTGTTTTTT. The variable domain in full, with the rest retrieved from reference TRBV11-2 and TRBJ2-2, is EAGVAQSPRYKIIEKRQSVAFWCNPISGHATLYWYQQILGQGPKLLIQFQNNGVVDDSQLPKDRFSAERLKGVDSTLKIQPAKLEDSAVYLCASSPGGAVGELFFGEGSRLTVL.

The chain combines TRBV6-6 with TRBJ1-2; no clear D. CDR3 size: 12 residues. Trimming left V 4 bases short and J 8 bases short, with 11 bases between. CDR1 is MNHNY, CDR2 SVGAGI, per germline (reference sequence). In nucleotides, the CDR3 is TGTGCCAGCAGTTTCACGAGTAGCGGCTACACCTTC. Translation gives CASSFTSSGYTF.

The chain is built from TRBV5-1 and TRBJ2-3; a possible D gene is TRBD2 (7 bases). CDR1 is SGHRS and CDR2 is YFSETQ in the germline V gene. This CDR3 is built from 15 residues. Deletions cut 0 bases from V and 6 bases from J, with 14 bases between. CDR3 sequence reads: CASSLGGGGTDTQYF. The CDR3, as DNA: TGCGCCAGCAGCTTGGGGGGGGGCGGAACGGATACGCAGTATTTT.

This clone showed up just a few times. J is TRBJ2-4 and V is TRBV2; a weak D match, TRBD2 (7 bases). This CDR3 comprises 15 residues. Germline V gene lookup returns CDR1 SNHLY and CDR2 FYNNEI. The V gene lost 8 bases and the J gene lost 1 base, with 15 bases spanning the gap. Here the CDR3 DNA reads TGTGCCAGCCGGGAGAGGGGGGGGGCCAAAAACATTCAGTACTTC. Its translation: CASRERGGAKNIQYF.

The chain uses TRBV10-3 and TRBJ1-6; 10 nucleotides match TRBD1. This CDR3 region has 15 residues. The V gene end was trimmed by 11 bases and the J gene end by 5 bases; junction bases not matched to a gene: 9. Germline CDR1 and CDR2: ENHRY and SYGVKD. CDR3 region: CAARSGQGDNSPLHF. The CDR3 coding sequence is TGTGCCGCCAGAAGTGGACAGGGGGATAATTCACCCCTCCACTTT.

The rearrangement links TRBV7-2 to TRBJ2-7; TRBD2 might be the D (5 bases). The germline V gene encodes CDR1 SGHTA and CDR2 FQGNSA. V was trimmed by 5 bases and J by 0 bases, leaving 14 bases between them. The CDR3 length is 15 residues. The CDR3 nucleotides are TGTGCCAGCAGCGCCCCCGGCGGGTTCTCCTACGAGCAGTACTTC. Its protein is CASSAPGGFSYEQYF.

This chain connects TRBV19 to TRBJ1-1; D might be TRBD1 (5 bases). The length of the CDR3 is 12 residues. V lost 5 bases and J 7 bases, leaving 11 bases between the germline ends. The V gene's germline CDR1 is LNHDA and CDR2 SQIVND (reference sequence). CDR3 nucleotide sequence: TGTGCCAGTAGTTTCGACAGCAGTGAAGCTTTCTTT. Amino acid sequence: CASSFDSSEAFF.

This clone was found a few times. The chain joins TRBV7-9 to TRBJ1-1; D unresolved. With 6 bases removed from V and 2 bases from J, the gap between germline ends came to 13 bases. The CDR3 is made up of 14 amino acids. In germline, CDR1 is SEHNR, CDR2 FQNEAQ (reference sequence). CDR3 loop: CASSLRTSNTEAFF. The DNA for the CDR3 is TGTGCCAGCAGTTTGAGAACTTCAAACACTGAAGCTTTCTTT.

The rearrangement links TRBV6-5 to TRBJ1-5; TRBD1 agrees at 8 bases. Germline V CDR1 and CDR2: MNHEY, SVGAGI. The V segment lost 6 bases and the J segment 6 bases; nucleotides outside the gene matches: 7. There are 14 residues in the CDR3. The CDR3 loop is CASRFNRGSQPQHF. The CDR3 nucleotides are TGTGCCAGCAGATTCAACAGGGGGAGTCAGCCCCAGCATTTT.

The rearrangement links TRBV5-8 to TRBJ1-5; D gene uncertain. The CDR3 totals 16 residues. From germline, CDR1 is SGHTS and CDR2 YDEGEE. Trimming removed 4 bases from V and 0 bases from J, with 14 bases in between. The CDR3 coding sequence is TGTGCCAGCAGCAACGAGGGCCAGCATAGCAATCAGCCCCAGCATTTT. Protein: CASSNEGQHSNQPQHF.

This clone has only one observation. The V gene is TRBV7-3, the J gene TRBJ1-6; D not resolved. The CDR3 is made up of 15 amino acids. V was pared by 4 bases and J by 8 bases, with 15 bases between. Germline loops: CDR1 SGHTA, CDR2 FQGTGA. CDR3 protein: CASSSTGSTDSPLHF. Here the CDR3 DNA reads TGTGCCAGCAGCTCCACCGGGTCTACGGATTCACCCCTCCACTTT.

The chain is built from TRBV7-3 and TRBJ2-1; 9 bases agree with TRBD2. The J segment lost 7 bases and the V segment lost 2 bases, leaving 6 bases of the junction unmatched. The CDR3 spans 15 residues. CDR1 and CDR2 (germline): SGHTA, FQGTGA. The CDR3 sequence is CASSLRGGAWNEQFF. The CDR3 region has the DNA TGTGCCAGCAGCTTACGCGGGGGGGCCTGGAATGAGCAGTTCTTC. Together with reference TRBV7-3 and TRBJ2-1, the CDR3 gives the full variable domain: GAGVSQTPSNKVTEKGKYVELRCDPISGHTALYWYRQSLGQGPEFLIYFQGTGAADDSGLPNDRFFAVRPEGSVSTLKIQRTERGDSAVYLCASSLRGGAWNEQFFGPGTRLTVL.

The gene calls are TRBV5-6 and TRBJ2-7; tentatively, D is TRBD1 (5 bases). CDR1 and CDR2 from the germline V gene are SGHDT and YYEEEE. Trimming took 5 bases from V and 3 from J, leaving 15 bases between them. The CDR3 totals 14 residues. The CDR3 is CASRFGQLNYEQYF. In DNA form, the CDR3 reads TGTGCCAGCAGGTTTGGACAACTAAACTACGAGCAGTACTTC.

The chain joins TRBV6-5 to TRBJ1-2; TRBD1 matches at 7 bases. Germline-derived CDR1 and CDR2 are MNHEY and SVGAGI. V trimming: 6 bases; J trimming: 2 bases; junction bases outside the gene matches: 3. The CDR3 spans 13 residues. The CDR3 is CASRETGNYGYTF. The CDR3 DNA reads TGTGCCAGCAGAGAGACAGGGAACTATGGCTACACCTTC.

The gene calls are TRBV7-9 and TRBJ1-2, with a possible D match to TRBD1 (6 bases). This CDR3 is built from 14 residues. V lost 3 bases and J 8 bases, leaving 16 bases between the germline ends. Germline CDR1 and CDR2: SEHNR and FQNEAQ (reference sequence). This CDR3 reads CASSFEQGSGGYTF. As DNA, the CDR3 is TGTGCCAGCAGCTTCGAACAGGGCAGCGGAGGCTACACCTTC.

The CDR3 DNA sequence: TGTGCCAGCAGCCGTACACCAACGCCTACAGGCGCCGGCGGCTACACCTTC. Residues: CASSRTPTPTGAGGYTF. The chain uses TRBV7-6 and TRBJ1-2; D is possibly TRBD1 (5 bases). Trimming took 5 bases from V and 8 from J, leaving 27 bases between them. The germline V gene has CDR1 SGHVS and CDR2 FNYEAQ. The CDR3 loop spans 17 amino acids.

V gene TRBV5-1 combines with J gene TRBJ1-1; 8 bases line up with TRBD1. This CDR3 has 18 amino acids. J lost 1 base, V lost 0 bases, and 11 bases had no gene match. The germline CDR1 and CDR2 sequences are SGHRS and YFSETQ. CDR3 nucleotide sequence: TGCGCCAGCAGCTTGGGCTATCGATCCGGGACAGGGAACACTGAAGCTTTCTTT. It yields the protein CASSLGYRSGTGNTEAFF.

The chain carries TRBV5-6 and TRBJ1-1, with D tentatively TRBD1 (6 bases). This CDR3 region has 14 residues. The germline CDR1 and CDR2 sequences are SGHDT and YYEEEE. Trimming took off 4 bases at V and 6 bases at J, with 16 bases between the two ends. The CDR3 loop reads CASSEDRSWPEAFF. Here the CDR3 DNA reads TGTGCCAGCAGCGAGGACAGATCCTGGCCTGAAGCTTTCTTT.

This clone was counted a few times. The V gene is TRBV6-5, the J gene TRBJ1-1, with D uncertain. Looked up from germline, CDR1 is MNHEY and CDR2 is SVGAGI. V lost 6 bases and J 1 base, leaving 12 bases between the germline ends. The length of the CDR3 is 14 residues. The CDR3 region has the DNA TGTGCCAGCAGCCCCGCCCCAGGGAACACTGAAGCTTTCTTT. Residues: CASSPAPGNTEAFF.

The CDR3 reads CAWTPGQGGSGYTF. DNA of the CDR3: TGTGCCTGGACCCCGGGACAGGGGGGAAGTGGCTACACCTTC. The chain uses TRBV30 and TRBJ1-2; 11 bases are shared with TRBD1. The CDR3 contains 14 residues. Germline assignment: CDR1 GTSNPN and CDR2 SVGIG (reference sequence). Trimming took 4 bases from V and 7 from J; bases not matched to a gene: 8.

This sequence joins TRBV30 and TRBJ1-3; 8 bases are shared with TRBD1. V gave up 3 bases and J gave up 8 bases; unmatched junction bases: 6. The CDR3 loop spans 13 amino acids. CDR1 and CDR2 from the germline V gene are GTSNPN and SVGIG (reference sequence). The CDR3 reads CAWRWTGRDTIYF. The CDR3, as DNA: TGTGCCTGGAGATGGACAGGGAGGGACACCATATATTTT.

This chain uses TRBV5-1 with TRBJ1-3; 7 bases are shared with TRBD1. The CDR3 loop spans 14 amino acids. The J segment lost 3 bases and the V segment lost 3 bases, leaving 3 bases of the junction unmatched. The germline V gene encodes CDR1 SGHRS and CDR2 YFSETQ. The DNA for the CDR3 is TGCGCCAGCAGCTCACGACAGGGTGGAAACACCATATATTTT. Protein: CASSSRQGGNTIYF.

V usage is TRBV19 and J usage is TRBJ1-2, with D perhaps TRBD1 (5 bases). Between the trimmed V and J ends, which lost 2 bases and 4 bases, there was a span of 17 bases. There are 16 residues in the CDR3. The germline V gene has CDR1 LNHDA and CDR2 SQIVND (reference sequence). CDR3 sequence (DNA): TGTGCCAGTAGTATAAGGGGCGCTCCGAGTATCTATGGCTACACCTTC. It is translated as CASSIRGAPSIYGYTF.

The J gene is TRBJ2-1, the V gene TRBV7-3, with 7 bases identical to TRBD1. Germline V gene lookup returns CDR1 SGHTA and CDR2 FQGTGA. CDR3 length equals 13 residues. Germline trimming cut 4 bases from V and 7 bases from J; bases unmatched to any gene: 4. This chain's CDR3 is CASSSQQGNEQFF. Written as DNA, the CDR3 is TGTGCCAGCAGCTCTCAACAGGGGAATGAGCAGTTCTTC.